Below are 27 T cell receptor beta chains sequenced from a single sample in a study of blood T cell repertoires in COVID-19 (dated by TCRdb to the early 2020s). To prepare the library, the immunoSEQ multiplex PCR assay was applied. The immuneACCESS repertoire file appears here via TCRdb, limited to in-frame rearrangements. These files lack a portion of the clones; in checked studies, under half of the deficit traces to unresolved V genes, and the cause of the others is not known. Within this sample are roughly 60,000 clones, with around 90% of them counted one time only. Together, the top ten hold 5.5% to 6.5% of the sample. The sequenced sample consisted of peripheral blood. The origin of the receptors is a human donor in a cohort sampled during active COVID-19.

The V call is TRBV5-6, the J call TRBJ1-2; D unclear. The CDR3 has 15 amino acids. The germline V and J ends were trimmed by 4 bases and 8 bases, with 21 bases remaining between them. CDR1 SGHDT and CDR2 YYEEEE come from the germline V gene. CDR3 nucleotides: TGTGCCAGCAGCGACCCTTTTCGGTCAATGGGCGGCTACACCTTC. Translating gives CASSDPFRSMGGYTF.

This rearrangement joins TRBV5-1 to TRBJ2-6; D is perhaps TRBD1 (5 bases). The CDR3 covers 16 residues. The ends were cut back, 3 bases at V and 0 bases at J, with 10 bases in the middle. Per germline, CDR1 SGHRS and CDR2 YFSETQ. The CDR3 DNA reads TGCGCCAGCAGCTCCCAGGGTAGCTCTGGGGCCAACGTCCTGACTTTC. Protein sequence: CASSSQGSSGANVLTF.

J is TRBJ2-6 and V is TRBV2; 8 bases match TRBD1. This CDR3 spans 21 amino acids. J was trimmed by 2 bases and V by 2 bases; bases with no gene match: 17. CDR1 and CDR2 from the germline V gene are SNHLY and FYNNEI. CDR3 in amino acids: CASSEFGSRLQGVAGANVLTF. The DNA of the CDR3 is TGTGCCAGCAGTGAATTTGGGTCGAGGTTACAGGGGGTGGCTGGGGCCAACGTCCTGACTTTC. Full variable domain (outside the CDR3, taken from reference TRBV2 and TRBJ2-6): EPEVTQTPSHQVTQMGQEVILRCVPISNHLYFYWYRQILGQKVEFLVSFYNNEISEKSEIFDDQFSVERPDGSNFTLKIRSTKLEDSAMYFCASSEFGSRLQGVAGANVLTFGAGSRLTVL.

The rearrangement joins TRBV5-6 to TRBJ2-7; D may be TRBD1 (5 bases). Looked up from germline, CDR1 is SGHDT and CDR2 is YYEEEE. This CDR3 is 12 amino acids long. V was shortened by 4 bases and J by 3 bases, with 8 bases between the two germline ends. The CDR3 nucleotides are TGTGCCAGCAGCCTGGGGCTCTACGAGCAGTACTTC. Translated: CASSLGLYEQYF. The full variable domain, completed using reference TRBV5-6 and TRBJ2-7, is DAGVTQSPTHLIKTRGQQVTLRCSPKSGHDTVSWYQQALGQGPQFIFQYYEEEERQRGNFPDRFSGHQFPNYSSELNVNALLLGDSALYLCASSLGLYEQYFGPGTRLTVT.

The chain combines TRBV27 with TRBJ1-1; D ambiguous. Germline CDR1 reads MNHEY; CDR2 reads SMNVEV (reference sequence). V was shortened by 0 bases and J by 6 bases, with 14 bases between the two germline ends. This CDR3 has 15 residues. DNA of the CDR3: TGTGCCAGCAGTTTATCTCCGGGGAGGGTTGCTGAAGCTTTCTTT. Translation gives CASSLSPGRVAEAFF.

The rearrangement links TRBV9 to TRBJ2-3; D might be TRBD2 (6 bases). Trimming shortened V by 0 bases and J by 0 bases, and 8 bases separated the two germline ends. Per germline, CDR1 SGDLS and CDR2 YYNGEE. The CDR3 consists of 15 residues. DNA for the CDR3: TGTGCCAGCAGCGTAGCGGGGACTAGCACAGATACGCAGTATTTT. As protein: CASSVAGTSTDTQYF. Looking up the rest from reference TRBV9 and TRBJ2-3 gives the full variable domain: DSGVTQTPKHLITATGQRVTLRCSPRSGDLSVYWYQQSLDQGLQFLIQYYNGEERAKGNILERFSAQQFPDLHSELNLSSLELGDSALYFCASSVAGTSTDTQYFGPGTRLTVL.

V and J are TRBV3-1 (or the pseudogene TRBV3-2) and TRBJ1-1; 8 nucleotides match TRBD1. The CDR3 has 13 residues. CDR1 is LGHDT, CDR2 YNNKEL, per germline (reference sequence). V trimming: 3 bases; J trimming: 6 bases; junction bases outside the gene matches: 3. CDR3 nucleotides: TGTGCCAGCAGCCAGAAACAGGGGGCTGAAGCTTTCTTT. This encodes CASSQKQGAEAFF.

V is TRBV5-1 and J is TRBJ1-2; D is unresolved. This CDR3 contains 13 residues. Germline V gene data show CDR1 as SGHRS and CDR2 as YFSETQ. Trimming took off 0 bases at V and 6 bases at J, with 9 bases between the two ends. CDR3 region: CASSLGSGNGYTF. The CDR3 nucleotides read TGCGCCAGCAGCTTGGGGTCCGGGAATGGCTACACCTTC.

The chain combines TRBV29-1 with TRBJ2-3; TRBD2 might be the D (6 bases). CDR1 is SQVTM, CDR2 ANQGSEA, per germline. This CDR3 has 13 amino acids. Trimming removed 4 bases at V and 6 bases at J, with 14 bases between. The CDR3 DNA reads TGCAGCGTTGGCCGAATTGGGGGGGATACGCAGTATTTT. It is translated as CSVGRIGGDTQYF.

The rearrangement links TRBV9 to TRBJ1-1, with D perhaps TRBD1 (5 bases). V dropped 4 bases and J dropped 0 bases, with 10 bases sitting between them. This CDR3 is 14 amino acids long. Per germline, CDR1 SGDLS and CDR2 YYNGEE. CDR3 loop: CASSPGYMNTEAFF. The CDR3 nucleotides are TGTGCCAGCAGCCCAGGGTACATGAACACTGAAGCTTTCTTT.

The chain is built from TRBV6-2 or TRBV6-3 and TRBJ1-1, with TRBD1 as a possible D gene (5 bases). The CDR3 sequence is 13 residues long. Germline values: CDR1 MNHEY, CDR2 SVGEGT. Trimming stripped 2 bases from V and 6 bases from J, with 10 bases between. CDR3 in amino acids: CASSYTGSPEAFF. Here the CDR3 DNA reads TGTGCCAGCAGTTACACAGGCTCCCCTGAAGCTTTCTTT.

V is TRBV19 and J is TRBJ1-1, with a tentative D call TRBD1 (5 bases). The CDR3 length is 12 residues. The germline gives CDR1 LNHDA, CDR2 SQIVND (reference sequence). Trimming took 5 bases from V and 11 from J, leaving 15 bases between them. In nucleotides, the CDR3 is TGTGCCAGTAGTCCTCAGGGAAAGGGGGCTTTCTTT. This translates into CASSPQGKGAFF.

This chain joins TRBV4-3 and TRBJ2-2; 15 nucleotides align to TRBD2. The V and J ends lost 4 bases and 7 bases, in that order; junction bases with no gene match: 4. The length of the CDR3 is 16 residues. CDR1 and CDR2 (germline): LGHNA, YSLEER. CDR3 loop: CASSLGLAGGVGELFF. CDR3 coding DNA: TGCGCCAGCAGCCTCGGACTAGCGGGAGGGGTCGGGGAGCTGTTTTTT.

The J gene is TRBJ2-5, the V gene TRBV7-2; D unclear. Germline assignment: CDR1 SGHTA and CDR2 FQGNSA. The CDR3 sequence is 14 residues long. Trimming took off 5 bases at V and 1 base at J, with 11 bases between the two ends. DNA for the CDR3: TGTGCCAGCAGCCCTCGTGGGCGCCAAGAGACCCAGTACTTC. Translating gives CASSPRGRQETQYF. The full variable domain, in which reference TRBV7-2 and TRBJ2-5 provide the parts outside the CDR3, is GAGVSQSPSNKVTEKGKDVELRCDPISGHTALYWYRQSLGQGLEFLIYFQGNSAPDKSGLPSDRFSAERTGGSVSTLTIQRTQQEDSAVYLCASSPRGRQETQYFGPGTRLLVL.

This clone was counted a few times. V gene TRBV19 combines with J gene TRBJ2-5; 10 positions agree with TRBD2. This CDR3 has 17 residues. Germline-derived CDR1 and CDR2 are LNHDA and SQIVND (reference sequence). After removal of 3 bases from V and 4 bases from J, the junction contained 11 bases not matched to a gene. For the CDR3, the DNA is TGTGCCAGTAGTATGGGAGGCCTAGCGGGAGCGTTAGAGACCCAGTACTTC. This translates into CASSMGGLAGALETQYF. Full variable domain (rest looked up from reference TRBV19 and TRBJ2-5): DGGITQSPKYLFRKEGQNVTLSCEQNLNHDAMYWYRQDPGQGLRLIYYSQIVNDFQKGDIAEGYSVSREKKESFPLTVTSAQKNPTAFYLCASSMGGLAGALETQYFGPGTRLLVL.

The chain couples TRBV7-9 to TRBJ2-3; 11 nucleotides align to TRBD2. CDR1 is SEHNR and CDR2 is FQNEAQ in the germline V gene (reference sequence). Trimming at V came to 1 base and at J to 6 bases, leaving 9 bases not matched to a gene. CDR3 size: 17 residues. CDR3 coding DNA: TGTGCCAGCAGCTTAGGGGATAGCGGGAGGGCCTTGGATACGCAGTATTTT. Translation gives CASSLGDSGRALDTQYF.

The rearrangement links TRBV11-2 to TRBJ2-5, with D unresolved. V was trimmed by 1 base and J by 3 bases, leaving 9 bases between them. Germline assignment: CDR1 SGHAT and CDR2 FQNNGV. There are 14 residues in the CDR3. The chain's CDR3 is CASSLGLHKETQYF. CDR3 DNA: TGTGCCAGCAGCTTAGGTCTTCACAAAGAGACCCAGTACTTC.

The chain is built from TRBV24-1 and TRBJ2-5; D may be TRBD2 (5 bases). Germline V CDR1 and CDR2: KGHDR, SFDVKD. The CDR3 runs 14 residues. V was clipped by 1 base and J by 5 bases, with 10 bases between them. The CDR3 protein is CATSDFGRRETQYF. The CDR3 coding sequence is TGTGCCACCAGTGATTTTGGCCGGAGGGAGACCCAGTACTTC.

The chain joins TRBV19 to TRBJ2-2; the match to TRBD2 covers 11 bases. Germline CDR1 LNHDA, CDR2 SQIVND (reference sequence). CDR3 length equals 15 residues. The ends lost 7 bases at V and 4 bases at J; junction bases unmatched: 5. The CDR3 loop reads CASILAGDVTGELFF. For the CDR3, the DNA is TGTGCCAGTATACTAGCGGGAGATGTCACCGGGGAGCTGTTTTTT.

This clone was picked up a small number of times. The V call is TRBV10-3, the J call TRBJ1-3; 8 bases align to TRBD1. Germline values: CDR1 ENHRY, CDR2 SYGVKD. V dropped 4 bases and J dropped 2; count of bases not matched to a gene: 4. The CDR3 length is 15 residues. The CDR3 protein is CAISADRGPGNTIYF. The CDR3 DNA is TGTGCCATCAGTGCCGACAGGGGTCCTGGAAACACCATATATTTT.

This chain's CDR3 is CASSIKGSTEAFF. CDR3 nucleotides: TGTGCCAGTAGTATAAAAGGGAGCACTGAAGCTTTCTTT. The chain carries TRBV19 and TRBJ1-1; D is uncertain. CDR3 length equals 13 residues. CDR1 is LNHDA, CDR2 SQIVND, per germline (reference sequence). V lost 2 bases and J 4 bases, leaving 8 bases between the germline ends.

V is TRBV9 and J is TRBJ2-7; 10 bases are shared with TRBD2. The CDR3 loop spans 14 amino acids. Germline loops: CDR1 SGDLS, CDR2 YYNGEE. J was trimmed by 5 bases and V by 3 bases; bases with no gene match: 5. The DNA for the CDR3 is TGTGCCAGCAGCGGAAGCGGGGGGGCCAACGAGCAGTACTTC. Amino acids: CASSGSGGANEQYF.

With regard to this clone: The junction does not match germline at one end; this may be a read error. Other DNA variants within this sample encode the same CDR3. The chain couples TRBV5-4 to TRBJ2-6; D perhaps matches TRBD2 (5 bases). This CDR3 is built from 16 residues. CDR1 is SGHNT, CDR2 YYREEE, per germline (reference sequence). In DNA form, the CDR3 reads TGTGCCAGCTTTCGAGGAGGAAGCTCTGGAGCCAACGTCCTGACTTTC. It is translated as CASFRGGSSGANVLTF.

V gene TRBV3-1 (or the pseudogene TRBV3-2) combines with J gene TRBJ1-2; TRBD1 is a possible D gene (6 bases). This CDR3 contains 12 residues. V lost 4 bases and J lost 5, with 8 bases in between. Germline loops: CDR1 LGHDT, CDR2 YNNKEL (reference sequence). The CDR3 sequence is CASSRDRYGYTF. The CDR3, as DNA: TGTGCCAGCAGCCGCGACAGGTATGGCTACACCTTC.

Regarding this clone: The DNA is left out, because the CDR3 cannot be placed on it with certainty; the CDR3 is given as TCRdb lists it. V gene TRBV5-6 combines with J gene TRBJ1-2; the listed D gene, TRBD1, was not tested against the DNA. The V gene's germline CDR1 is SGHDT and CDR2 YYEEEE. Counting both end residues, the CDR3 totals 12 amino acids. The CDR3 loop is CASSLVAGGSTF.

This clone was recorded only once. The V and J genes are TRBV6-5 and TRBJ1-3; D is undetermined. Trimming took 0 bases from V and 0 from J, leaving 6 bases between them. This CDR3 contains 15 residues. Per germline, CDR1 MNHEY and CDR2 SVGAGI. DNA of the CDR3: TGTGCCAGCAGTTACTCGAGACACTCTGGAAACACCATATATTTT. Protein product: CASSYSRHSGNTIYF.

V gene TRBV28 combines with J gene TRBJ1-2; 10 bases are a match to TRBD1. The length of the CDR3 is 14 residues. CDR1 is MDHEN and CDR2 is SYDVKM in the germline V gene. V was clipped by 6 bases and J by 8 bases; unmatched bases: 9. CDR3 amino acids: CASRLGTGVRGYTF. DNA for the CDR3: TGTGCCAGCAGACTAGGGACAGGGGTTCGGGGCTACACCTTC.